This paragraph reports one TCR beta chain. Antigen specificity is unknown. This sample stems from a study of CD8 T cells in ankylosing spondylitis. Study observations and caveats: Characteristic of ankylosing spondylitis blood, it appeared, was a TCR beta motif comprising roughly eight highly homologous variants.

Per germline, CDR1 LGHNA and CDR2 YNFKEQ. V lost 4 bases, J lost 2 bases, and 15 bases lay in between. The CDR3 runs to 16 residues. Each TCR beta library was made by quantitative 5'-RACE that incorporated molecular barcodes. TCRdb recomputed calls from the 5' RACE reads with MiXCR, one row per CDR3 protein. The profile shows roughly 700,000 distinct CDR3 sequences, 15% to 20% of them singletons. The receptor was isolated from a male donor with ankylosing spondylitis. The chain combines TRBV4-2 with TRBJ2-1, with D possibly TRBD1 on 6 matching bases. The sequenced material came from blood, either unsorted or a sorted T cell fraction (not recorded which). In DNA form, the CDR3 reads TGTGCCAGCAGCCCATTTCACAGGGACACCTACAATGAGCAGTTCTTC. Its protein is CASSPFHRDTYNEQFF.